A selection of T cell receptor beta chains follows, all from one sample in a study of OX40 agonist ivuxolimab in advanced cancers. The method was immunoSEQ multiplex PCR; TCRdb's version includes in-frame clones alone and lacks a portion of them. The sample has about 77,000 clones; approximately 89% are singletons. Sequencing used CD4+ or CD8+ T cells sorted from blood, obtained in a trial of the OX40 agonist ivuxolimab. All receptors derive from an adult with an advanced solid tumor such as melanoma, head and neck, liver or kidney cancer. CDR3s include the opening cysteine and the closing phenylalanine or tryptophan.

J	V	CDR3
TRBJ1-2	TRBV5-5	CASSMAQNLGGYTF
TRBJ2-7	TRBV25-1	CASSGLRRVRYEQYF
TRBJ1-6	TRBV7-2	CASSASGPGNSPLHF
TRBJ2-1	TRBV7-9	CASSPRGGQGHEQFF
TRBJ2-3	TRBV12-2	CASRLGRGRDTQYF
TRBJ2-7	TRBV28	CASRRQGIYEQYF
TRBJ2-5	TRBV7-6	CASSSGTAPGTQYF
TRBJ1-5	TRBV6-5	CASSLTGGQPQHF
TRBJ2-1	TRBV5-5	CASSLRAGAYNEQFF
TRBJ1-2	TRBV28	CASSLSGQGHGYTF
TRBJ1-1	TRBV2	CASSEASGLYTEAFF
TRBJ2-2	TRBV2	CASSRTRADGELFF
TRBJ1-5	TRBV30	CAWSSGNNQPQHF
TRBJ1-2	TRBV27	CASSLLGLWGYTF
TRBJ1-1	TRBV7-9	CASSLFPIDTEAFF
TRBJ2-2	TRBV7-9	CASSSSADTGELFF
TRBJ1-2	TRBV11-2	CASSPGTYYGYTF
TRBJ1-2	TRBV2	CASSGQGESYGYTF
TRBJ2-5	TRBV7-9	CASSSTGPELSQKETQYF
TRBJ2-7	TRBV11-3	CASSLGGSTYEQYF
TRBJ1-2	TRBV30	CAWAYDRAYTSTF
TRBJ2-1	TRBV5-1	CASSFGLAGGPSYNEQFF
TRBJ1-2	TRBV18	CASSPDPWGQYGYTF
TRBJ2-4	TRBV7-8	CASSSVRVAKNIQYF
TRBJ2-7	TRBV7-2	CASSSGRTGSYEQYF
TRBJ1-1	TRBV14	CASSQDSLGYWAFF
TRBJ2-5	TRBV2	CASKTGKRGGGETQYF
TRBJ2-4	TRBV2	CASSDGGQLAKNIQYF
TRBJ2-1	TRBV30	CAWSVTPGPSRHNEQFF
TRBJ2-1	TRBV6-5	CASSPTSGHGGFF
TRBJ1-5	TRBV19	CASSSGRRNQPQHF
TRBJ2-7	TRBV4-1	CASSQPRAIGGEQYF
TRBJ2-1	TRBV7-2	CASSSLRGNSYNEQFF
TRBJ2-7	TRBV18	CASSPNRGRNSNEQYF
TRBJ2-5	TRBV5-1	CASGRGNSQGETQYF
TRBJ1-1	TRBV18	CASSQGQGAAWVTEAFF
TRBJ1-2	TRBV5-4	CASTGGEGYGYTF
TRBJ1-1	TRBV18	CASSPRQGMNTEAFF
TRBJ2-7	TRBV7-9	CASSLTTSTYEQYF
TRBJ1-5	TRBV2	CASSGTGLGQPQHF
TRBJ2-1	TRBV29-1	CSVEVASRYNEQFF
TRBJ2-7	TRBV6-5	CASRRGGSYEQYF
TRBJ2-3	TRBV5-8	CASSTGTAGTDTQYF
TRBJ1-1	TRBV19	CASSIAQDRVFTEAFF
TRBJ2-2	TRBV5-1	CASSSGLAGSGELFF
TRBJ2-7	TRBV4-2	CASSQDLWPPYEQYF
TRBJ1-2	TRBV28	CASSLGLRGYTF
TRBJ1-2	TRBV30	CAWTVDRGDYGYTF
TRBJ1-2	TRBV20-1	CSGQGNYGYTF
TRBJ2-7	TRBV5-1	CASSPLPPGQGAREQYF
TRBJ2-6	TRBV28	CASSLLGTGANVLTF
TRBJ2-2	TRBV2	CASSEFGVTGELFF
TRBJ1-1	TRBV6-5	CASSSRTEKAEAFF
TRBJ2-3	TRBV4-1	CASSQGGEGGIRPQYF
TRBJ1-6	TRBV5-1	CASSLAIDSPLHF
TRBJ2-5	TRBV2	CATWGPSGKGQYF
TRBJ2-1	TRBV7-8	CASTVGRYEQFF
TRBJ1-2	TRBV23-1	CASSQSSRGYGYTF
TRBJ1-5	TRBV10-3	CAISETPGQGRFQPQHF